Listed below are T cell receptor beta chains from one sample, sequenced in a study of graft-versus-host responses after intestinal transplantation. The method was immunoSEQ multiplex PCR; TCRdb's version includes in-frame clones alone and lacks a portion of them. The sample holds roughly 99,000 clones, roughly 82% seen once. Specimen: PBMCs, collected 255 days after intestinal transplant. The receptor set was obtained from a human patient who received an intestinal transplant, so some T cells may come from the graft donor. Each CDR3 is given with its conserved first and last residue. The D gene is left open where the match is weak.

v_gene	len	d_gene	j_gene	CDR3nt	CDR3aa
TRBV25-1	14	-	TRBJ1-1	TGTGCCAGCAGCCTTGGGGGGCCGCTCACTGAAGCTTTCTTT	CASSLGGPLTEAFF
TRBV5-1	15	TRBD1	TRBJ2-7	TGCGCCAGCAGCTGGGACAGCCTGAGCTCCTACGAGCAGTACTTC	CASSWDSLSSYEQYF
TRBV5-1	15	TRBD1	TRBJ2-7	TGCGCCAGCACCCTTGCTGGGGACAGGTACGGCGAGCAGTACTTC	CASTLAGDRYGEQYF
TRBV7-3	20	-	TRBJ2-3	TGTGCCAGCAGCTTAAGCGTCGGGGGACGCACGGGGTTAGGCGCAGATACGCAGTATTTT	CASSLSVGGRTGLGADTQYF
TRBV2	13	-	TRBJ2-7	TGTGCCAGCATTGGACCAGGAGGTAGCGAGCAGTACTTC	CASIGPGGSEQYF
TRBV9	15	-	TRBJ2-3	TGTGCCAGCAGCCCGAGGGGGGGGGTCACAGATACGCAGTATTTT	CASSPRGGVTDTQYF
TRBV18	15	-	TRBJ2-6	TGTGCCAGCTCGCGCAGAAACTCTGGGGCCAACGTCCTGACTTTC	CASSRRNSGANVLTF
TRBV7-6	16	TRBD1	TRBJ1-4	TGTGCCAGCAGCTCTAGACCCGGGACAGGGGGTGAAAAACTGTTTTTT	CASSSRPGTGGEKLFF
TRBV4-2	15	TRBD1	TRBJ1-1	TGTGCCAGCAGCCAAGAAACAGGGGGCGCAGATCCAGCTTTCTTT	CASSQETGGADPAFF
TRBV11-2	11	-	TRBJ2-7	TGTGCCAGCAGCTCGTCTCTCGAGCAGTACTTC	CASSSSLEQYF
TRBV4-1	15	-	TRBJ1-1	TGCGCCAGCAGCCCCGGGGGCAGAGGGAACACTGAAGCTTTCTTT	CASSPGGRGNTEAFF